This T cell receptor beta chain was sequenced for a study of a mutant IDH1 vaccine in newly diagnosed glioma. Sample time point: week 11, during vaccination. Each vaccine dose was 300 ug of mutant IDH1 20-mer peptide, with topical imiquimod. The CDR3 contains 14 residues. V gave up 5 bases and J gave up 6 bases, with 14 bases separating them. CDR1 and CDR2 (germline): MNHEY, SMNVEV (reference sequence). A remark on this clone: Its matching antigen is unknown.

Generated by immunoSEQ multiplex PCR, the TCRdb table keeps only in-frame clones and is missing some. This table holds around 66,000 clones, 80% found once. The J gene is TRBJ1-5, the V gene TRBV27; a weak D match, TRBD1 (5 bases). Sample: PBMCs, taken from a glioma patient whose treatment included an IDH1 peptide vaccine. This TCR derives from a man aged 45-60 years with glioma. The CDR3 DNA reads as TGTGCCAGCAGTCAGCTTACAGGACTTCAGCCCCAGCATTTT. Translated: CASSQLTGLQPQHF.